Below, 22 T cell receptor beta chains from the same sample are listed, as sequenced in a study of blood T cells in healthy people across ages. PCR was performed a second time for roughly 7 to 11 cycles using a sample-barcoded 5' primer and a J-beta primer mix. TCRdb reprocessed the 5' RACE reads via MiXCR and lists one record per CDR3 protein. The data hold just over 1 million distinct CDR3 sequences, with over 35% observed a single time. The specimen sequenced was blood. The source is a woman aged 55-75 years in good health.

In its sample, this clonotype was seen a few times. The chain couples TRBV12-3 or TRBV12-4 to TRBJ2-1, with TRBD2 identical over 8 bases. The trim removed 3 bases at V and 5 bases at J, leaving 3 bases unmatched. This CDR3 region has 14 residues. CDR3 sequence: CASSFAGGNNEQFF. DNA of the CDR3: TGTGCCAGCAGTTTTGCGGGGGGAAACAATGAGCAGTTCTTC.

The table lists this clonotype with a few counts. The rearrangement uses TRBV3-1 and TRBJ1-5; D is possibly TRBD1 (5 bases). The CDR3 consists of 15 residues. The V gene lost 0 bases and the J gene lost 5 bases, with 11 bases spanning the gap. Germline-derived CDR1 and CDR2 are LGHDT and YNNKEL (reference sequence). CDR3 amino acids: CASSQDAPGHQPQHF. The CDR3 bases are TGTGCCAGCAGCCAAGATGCGCCAGGGCATCAGCCCCAGCATTTT.

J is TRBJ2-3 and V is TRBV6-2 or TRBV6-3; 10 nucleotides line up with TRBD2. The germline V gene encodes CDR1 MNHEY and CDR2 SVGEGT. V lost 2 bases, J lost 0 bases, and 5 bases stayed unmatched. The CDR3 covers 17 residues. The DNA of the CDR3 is TGTGCCAGCAGTTACGCTAGCGGGAGAGGGAGCACAGATACGCAGTATTTT. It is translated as CASSYASGRGSTDTQYF.

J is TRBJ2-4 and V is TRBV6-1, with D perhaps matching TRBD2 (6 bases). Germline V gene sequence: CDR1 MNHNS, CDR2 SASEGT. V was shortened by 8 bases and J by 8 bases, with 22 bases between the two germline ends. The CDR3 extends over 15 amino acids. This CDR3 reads CASLAAGEVSDIQYF. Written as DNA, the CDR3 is TGTGCCAGCCTGGCCGCCGGGGAGGTCTCTGACATTCAGTACTTC.

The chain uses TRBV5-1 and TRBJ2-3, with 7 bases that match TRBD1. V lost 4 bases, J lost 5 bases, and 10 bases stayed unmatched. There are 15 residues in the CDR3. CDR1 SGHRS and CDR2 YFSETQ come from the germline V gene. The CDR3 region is CASSTEGARQDTQYF. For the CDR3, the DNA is TGCGCCAGCAGCACCGAGGGGGCGCGTCAAGATACGCAGTATTTT. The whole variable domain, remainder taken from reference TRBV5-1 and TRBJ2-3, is KAGVTQTPRYLIKTRGQQVTLSCSPISGHRSVSWYQQTPGQGLQFLFEYFSETQRNKGNFPGRFSGRQFSNSRSEMNVSTLELGDSALYLCASSTEGARQDTQYFGPGTRLTVL.

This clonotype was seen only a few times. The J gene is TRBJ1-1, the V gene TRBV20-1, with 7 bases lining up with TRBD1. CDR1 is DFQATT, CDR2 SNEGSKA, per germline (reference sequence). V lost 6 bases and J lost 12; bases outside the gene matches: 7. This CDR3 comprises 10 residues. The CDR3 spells CSARDRVPFF. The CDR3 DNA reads TGCAGTGCCCGCGACAGGGTACCTTTCTTT.

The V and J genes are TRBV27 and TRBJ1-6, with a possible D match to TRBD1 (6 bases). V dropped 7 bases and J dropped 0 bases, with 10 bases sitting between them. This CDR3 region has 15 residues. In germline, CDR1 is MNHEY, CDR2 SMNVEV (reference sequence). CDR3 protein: CASMRGSSYNSPLHF. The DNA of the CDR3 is TGTGCCAGCATGAGGGGGAGCTCCTATAATTCACCCCTCCACTTT.

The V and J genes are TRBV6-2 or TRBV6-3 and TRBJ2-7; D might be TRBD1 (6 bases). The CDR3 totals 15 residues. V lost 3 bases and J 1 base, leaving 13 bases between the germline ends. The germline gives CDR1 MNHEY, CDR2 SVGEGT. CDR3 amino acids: CASSYKGTISYEQYF. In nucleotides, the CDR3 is TGTGCCAGCAGTTATAAGGGGACAATTTCCTACGAGCAGTACTTC.

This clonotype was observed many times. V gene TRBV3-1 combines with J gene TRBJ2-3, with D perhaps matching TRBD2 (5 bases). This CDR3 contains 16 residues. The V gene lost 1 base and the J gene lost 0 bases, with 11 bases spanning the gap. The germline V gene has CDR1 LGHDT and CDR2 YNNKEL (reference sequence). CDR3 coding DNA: TGTGCCAGCAGCCAAGGCCGCGGGTTTAGCACAGATACGCAGTATTTT. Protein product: CASSQGRGFSTDTQYF.

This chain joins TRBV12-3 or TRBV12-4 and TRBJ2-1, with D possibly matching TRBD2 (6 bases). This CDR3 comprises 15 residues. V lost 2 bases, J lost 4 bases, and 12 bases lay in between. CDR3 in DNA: TGTGCCAGCAGTTTATTCGCGGGGATGTACAATGAGCAGTTCTTC. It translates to CASSLFAGMYNEQFF.

CDR3 in DNA: TGTGCCACCAGCGACGTTTCGTTGGGTGGCTACACCTTC. It translates to CATSDVSLGGYTF. V and J are TRBV15 and TRBJ1-2; D gene ambiguous. Trimming took 5 bases from V and 7 from J, leaving 14 bases between them. Germline CDR1 LNHNV, CDR2 YYDKDF (reference sequence). The CDR3 runs to 13 residues.

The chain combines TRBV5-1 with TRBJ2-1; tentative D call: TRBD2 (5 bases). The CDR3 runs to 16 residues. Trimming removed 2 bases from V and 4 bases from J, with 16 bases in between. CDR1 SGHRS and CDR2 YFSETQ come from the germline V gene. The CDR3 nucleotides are TGCGCCAGCAGCTTCAGCCAGGCTAGCCCTTACAATGAGCAGTTCTTC. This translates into CASSFSQASPYNEQFF.

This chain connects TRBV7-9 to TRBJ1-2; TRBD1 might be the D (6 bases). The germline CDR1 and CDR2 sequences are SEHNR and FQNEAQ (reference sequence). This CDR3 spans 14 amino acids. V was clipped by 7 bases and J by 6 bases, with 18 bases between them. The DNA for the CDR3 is TGTGCCAGCAACCACCGAGGGGGGGTGGATGGCTACACCTTC. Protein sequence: CASNHRGGVDGYTF. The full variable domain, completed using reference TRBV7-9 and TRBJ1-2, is DTGVSQNPRHKITKRGQNVTFRCDPISEHNRLYWYRQTLGQGPEFLTYFQNEAQLEKSRLLSDRFSAERPKGSFSTLEIQRTEQGDSAMYLCASNHRGGVDGYTFGSGTRLTVV.

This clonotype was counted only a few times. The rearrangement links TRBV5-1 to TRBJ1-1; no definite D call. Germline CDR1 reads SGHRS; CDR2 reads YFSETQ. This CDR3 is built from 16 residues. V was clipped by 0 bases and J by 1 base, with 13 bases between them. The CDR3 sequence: CASSLGGVGENTEAFF. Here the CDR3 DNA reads TGCGCCAGCAGCTTGGGTGGGGTCGGAGAGAACACTGAAGCTTTCTTT.

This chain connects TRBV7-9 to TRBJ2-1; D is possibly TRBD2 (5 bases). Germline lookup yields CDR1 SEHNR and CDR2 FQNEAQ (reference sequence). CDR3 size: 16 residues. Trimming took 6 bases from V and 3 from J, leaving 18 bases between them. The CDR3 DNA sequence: TGTGCCAGCAGTGGTACTGGCGGGCCCTACTACAATGAGCAGTTCTTC. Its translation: CASSGTGGPYYNEQFF. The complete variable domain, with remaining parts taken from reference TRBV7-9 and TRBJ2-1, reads DTGVSQNPRHKITKRGQNVTFRCDPISEHNRLYWYRQTLGQGPEFLTYFQNEAQLEKSRLLSDRFSAERPKGSFSTLEIQRTEQGDSAMYLCASSGTGGPYYNEQFFGPGTRLTVL.

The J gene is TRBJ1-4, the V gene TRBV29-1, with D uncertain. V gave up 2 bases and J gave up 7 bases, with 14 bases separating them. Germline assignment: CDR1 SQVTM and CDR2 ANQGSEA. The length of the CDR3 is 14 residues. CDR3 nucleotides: TGCAGCGTTGAACGATACAGCCGAGGTGAAAAACTGTTTTTT. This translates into CSVERYSRGEKLFF.

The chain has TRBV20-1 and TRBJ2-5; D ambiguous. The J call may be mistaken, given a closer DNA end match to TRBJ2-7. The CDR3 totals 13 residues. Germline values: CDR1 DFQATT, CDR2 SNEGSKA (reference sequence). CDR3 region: CSARVAWLYEQYF. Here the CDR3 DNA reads TGCAGTGCTAGGGTTGCGTGGCTCTACGAGCAGTACTTC.

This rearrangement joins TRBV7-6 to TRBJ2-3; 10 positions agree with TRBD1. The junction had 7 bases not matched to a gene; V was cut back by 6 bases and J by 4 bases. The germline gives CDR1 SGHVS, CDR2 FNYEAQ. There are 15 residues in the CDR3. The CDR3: CASSSAGTGADTQYF. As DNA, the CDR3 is TGTGCCAGCAGTTCCGCGGGGACAGGGGCAGATACGCAGTATTTT.

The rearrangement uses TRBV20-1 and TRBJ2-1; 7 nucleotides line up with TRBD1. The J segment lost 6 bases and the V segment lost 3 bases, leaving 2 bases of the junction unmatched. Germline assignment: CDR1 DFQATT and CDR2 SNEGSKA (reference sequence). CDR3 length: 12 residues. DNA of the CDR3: TGCAGTGCTAGTTCAGGGGGCAATGAGCAGTTCTTC. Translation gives CSASSGGNEQFF.

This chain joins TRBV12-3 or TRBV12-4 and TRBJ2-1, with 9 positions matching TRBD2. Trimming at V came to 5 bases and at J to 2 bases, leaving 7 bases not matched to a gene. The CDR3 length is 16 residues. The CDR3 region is CASSPPASGAYNEQFF. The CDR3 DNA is TGTGCCAGCAGTCCCCCCGCTAGCGGGGCCTACAATGAGCAGTTCTTC.

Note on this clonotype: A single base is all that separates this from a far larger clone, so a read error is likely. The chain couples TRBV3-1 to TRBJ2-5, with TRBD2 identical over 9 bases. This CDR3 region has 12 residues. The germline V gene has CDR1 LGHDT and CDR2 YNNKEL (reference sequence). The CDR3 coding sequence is TGTGCCAGCAGCCCTAGCGGGGAGACCCCGTACTTC. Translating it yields CASSPSGETPYF.

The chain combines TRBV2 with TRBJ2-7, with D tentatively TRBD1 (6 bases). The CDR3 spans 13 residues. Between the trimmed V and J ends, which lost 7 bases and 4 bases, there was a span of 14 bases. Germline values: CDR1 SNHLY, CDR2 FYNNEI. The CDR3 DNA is TGTGCCAGCAATCAGGGGAGTATATACGAGCAGTACTTC. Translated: CASNQGSIYEQYF.